Presented here are 24 T cell receptor beta chains from one specimen sequenced in a study of blood T cell repertoires in COVID-19. TCRdb's copy holds only in-frame clones and misses some; the assay was immunoSEQ multiplex PCR. The sample gives about 300,000 clones, around 89% of which show up once; around 4.4% is in the top ten. Sequenced input: peripheral blood. The origin of the receptors is a man aged 40-49 years with acute or convalescent COVID-19.

V is TRBV11-2 and J is TRBJ1-3; D is unclear. The CDR3 runs to 14 residues. Trimming shortened V by 4 bases and J by 3 bases, and 10 bases separated the two germline ends. The germline V gene encodes CDR1 SGHAT and CDR2 FQNNGV. The CDR3 coding sequence is TGTGCCAGCAGCTCCGAGGTTTTTGGAAACACCATATATTTT. Translation: CASSSEVFGNTIYF.

V usage is TRBV6-5 and J usage is TRBJ1-1; TRBD1 aligns across 8 bases. J lost 4 bases, V lost 4 bases, and 8 bases had no gene match. The CDR3 is 15 amino acids. Per germline, CDR1 MNHEY and CDR2 SVGAGI. The CDR3 loop is CASSSPRTGSTEAFF. The CDR3 nucleotides read TGTGCCAGCAGTTCCCCTAGGACAGGGTCCACTGAAGCTTTCTTT.

The chain recombines TRBV4-1 with TRBJ1-1, with 12 bases fitting TRBD1. Germline V lookup: CDR1 MGHRA, CDR2 YSYEKL. After removal of 3 bases from V and 11 bases from J, the junction contained 13 bases not matched to a gene. The CDR3 is 16 amino acids. The CDR3 reads CASSHLPGQGASEAFF. The CDR3, as DNA: TGCGCCAGCAGCCACTTACCGGGACAGGGGGCCTCCGAGGCTTTCTTT.

The chain is built from TRBV18 and TRBJ1-1, with D maybe TRBD1 (6 bases). The CDR3 is 14 amino acids. V was cut by 3 bases and J by 4 bases, with 12 bases left in between. Germline CDR1 reads KGHSH; CDR2 reads LQKENI. The chain's CDR3 is CASSPMGGGTEAFF. In DNA form, the CDR3 reads TGTGCCAGCTCACCCATGGGAGGGGGCACTGAAGCTTTCTTT. Full variable domain (outside the CDR3, taken from reference TRBV18 and TRBJ1-1): NAGVMQNPRHLVRRRGQEARLRCSPMKGHSHVYWYRQLPEEGLKFMVYLQKENIIDESGMPKERFSAEFPKEGPSILRIQQVVRGDSAAYFCASSPMGGGTEAFFGQGTRLTVV.

The CDR3 spells CASRFGTSGGAQFF. The CDR3 nucleotides read TGTGCCAGCCGATTCGGGACTAGCGGGGGGGCGCAGTTCTTC. The chain recombines TRBV6-5 with TRBJ2-1; 16 bases are a match to TRBD2. In germline, CDR1 is MNHEY, CDR2 SVGAGI. Trimming took 8 bases from V and 12 from J; bases not matched to a gene: 7. The length of the CDR3 is 14 residues.

The chain carries TRBV5-1 and TRBJ2-7; 8 nucleotides line up with TRBD1. Germline CDR1 reads SGHRS; CDR2 reads YFSETQ. The CDR3 covers 15 residues. With V trimmed by 0 bases and J by 5 bases, 7 bases remained unmatched. The CDR3 protein is CASSLAPGGLNEQYF. The CDR3 nucleotides are TGCGCCAGCAGCTTGGCCCCAGGGGGCCTTAACGAGCAGTACTTC.

CDR3 DNA: TGTGCCAGCAGTTTAGGATTTCTACAGGGAACTCACGAGCAGTACTTC. Protein product: CASSLGFLQGTHEQYF. The rearrangement uses TRBV27 and TRBJ2-7, with a possible D match to TRBD1 (6 bases). The CDR3 contains 16 residues. The V gene's germline CDR1 is MNHEY and CDR2 SMNVEV (reference sequence). V was pared by 2 bases and J by 5 bases, with 19 bases between.

The chain uses TRBV3-1 (or the pseudogene TRBV3-2) and TRBJ1-1; D is unclear. Germline V CDR1 and CDR2: LGHDT, YNNKEL (reference sequence). This CDR3 is built from 13 residues. Trimming removed 4 bases at V and 6 bases at J, with 12 bases between. The CDR3 region has the DNA TGTGCCAGCAGCCCCAGTACTAGGGCTGAAGCTTTCTTT. It translates to CASSPSTRAEAFF.

The gene calls are TRBV11-1 and TRBJ1-6; 11 bases align to TRBD1. This CDR3 contains 15 residues. V gave up 5 bases and J gave up 7 bases; unmatched junction bases: 4. CDR1 is SGHAT and CDR2 is FQDESV in the germline V gene (reference sequence). CDR3 sequence reads: CASSPRTGGNSPLHF. The CDR3 DNA reads TGTGCCAGCAGCCCAAGGACAGGGGGCAATTCACCCCTCCACTTT.

The CDR3 loop reads CASSGPSMGTGFAGELFF. For the CDR3, the DNA is TGTGCCAGTAGTGGGCCTTCTATGGGGACAGGGTTCGCCGGGGAGCTGTTTTTT. The chain combines TRBV19 with TRBJ2-2; the match to TRBD1 covers 9 bases. Per germline, CDR1 LNHDA and CDR2 SQIVND (reference sequence). J was trimmed by 6 bases and V by 5 bases; bases with no gene match: 16. The CDR3 consists of 18 residues.

There are a few counts of this clone. The genes are TRBV5-5 and TRBJ1-6; the match to TRBD1 covers 8 bases. The CDR3 sequence is 14 residues long. The germline V gene has CDR1 SGHKS and CDR2 YYEKEE (reference sequence). V shed 5 bases, J shed 6 bases, and the junction held 4 bases outside the gene matches. In nucleotides, the CDR3 is TGTGCCAGCAGACTGACAGGGGCTAATTCACCCCTCCACTTT. This translates into CASRLTGANSPLHF.

In DNA, the CDR3 is TGTGCCAGTCTACTCGCGGCAAACTATGGCTACACCTTC. It encodes CASLLAANYGYTF. The chain carries TRBV2 and TRBJ1-2; D is unclear. The CDR3 runs to 13 residues. From germline, CDR1 is SNHLY and CDR2 FYNNEI. Trimming took 9 bases from V and 2 from J, leaving 13 bases between them. The whole variable domain, remainder taken from reference TRBV2 and TRBJ1-2, is EPEVTQTPSHQVTQMGQEVILRCVPISNHLYFYWYRQILGQKVEFLVSFYNNEISEKSEIFDDQFSVERPDGSNFTLKIRSTKLEDSAMYFCASLLAANYGYTFGSGTRLTVV.

The table lists this clone with a few counts. V and J are TRBV5-6 and TRBJ1-4; TRBD1 might be the D (5 bases). CDR1 and CDR2 (germline): SGHDT, YYEEEE. Trimming pared 7 bases from V and 6 bases from J, leaving 13 bases between. The CDR3 contains 13 residues. The CDR3 reads CASFMTGDEKLFF. CDR3 bases: TGTGCCAGCTTTATGACGGGGGATGAAAAACTGTTTTTT.

The J gene is TRBJ2-7, the V gene TRBV5-6, with a tentative D call TRBD1 (5 bases). This CDR3 region has 15 residues. V was pared by 0 bases and J by 6 bases, with 16 bases between. Germline V gives CDR1 SGHDT, CDR2 YYEEEE. The CDR3 here is CASSLAGVRAGEQYF. CDR3 nucleotides: TGTGCCAGCAGCTTGGCAGGTGTCAGGGCTGGCGAGCAGTACTTC.

This clone has just a few counts. The rearrangement links TRBV7-6 to TRBJ2-3, with TRBD2 identical over 7 bases. Germline V gene data show CDR1 as SGHVS and CDR2 as FNYEAQ. CDR3 length: 15 residues. The trim removed 4 bases at V and 2 bases at J, leaving 6 bases unmatched. The CDR3, as DNA: TGTGCCAGCAGCTCAACGGGACTACCCACAGATACGCAGTATTTT. It is translated as CASSSTGLPTDTQYF.

V and J are TRBV11-2 and TRBJ1-2; D may be TRBD1 (6 bases). The V gene's germline CDR1 is SGHAT and CDR2 FQNNGV. Between the trimmed V and J ends, which lost 5 bases and 2 bases, there was a span of 15 bases. The CDR3 extends over 15 amino acids. The CDR3 DNA sequence: TGTGCCAGCAGCCGATCGGGGGGCGCGAACTATGGCTACACCTTC. It codes for CASSRSGGANYGYTF.

In DNA, the CDR3 is TGTGCCAGCAGTAAACTCAGGGCGAGGTCCGGGGAGCTGTTTTTT. Its translation is CASSKLRARSGELFF. The chain couples TRBV2 to TRBJ2-2; TRBD1 is a possible D gene (5 bases). There are 15 residues in the CDR3. Germline CDR1 reads SNHLY; CDR2 reads FYNNEI. Trimming cost V 5 bases and J 6 bases, with 16 bases left between them.

The chain uses TRBV3-1 (or the pseudogene TRBV3-2) and TRBJ1-2; 12 positions agree with TRBD1. Losses at the gene ends were 5 bases for V and 0 bases for J; bases not matched to a gene: 7. Germline CDR1 and CDR2: LGHDT and YNNKEL (reference sequence). This CDR3 region has 17 residues. The CDR3 sequence: CASSSRWDRGPNYGYTF. DNA of the CDR3: TGTGCCAGCAGCTCCCGTTGGGACAGGGGGCCTAACTATGGCTACACCTTC.

The CDR3 sequence: CASSSGQLNTEAFF. In nucleotides, the CDR3 is TGCGCCAGCAGCTCGGGACAGTTGAACACTGAAGCTTTCTTT. J is TRBJ1-1 and V is TRBV5-1; 7 nucleotides align to TRBD1. The junction had 2 bases not matched to a gene; V was cut back by 3 bases and J by 0 bases. Germline CDR1 reads SGHRS; CDR2 reads YFSETQ. The CDR3 runs to 14 residues.

In its sample, this clone was seen once. V gene TRBV7-2 combines with J gene TRBJ2-7, with 10 bases aligning to TRBD1. Germline CDR1 and CDR2: SGHTA and FQGNSA. V dropped 5 bases and J dropped 4; count of bases not matched to a gene: 8. The CDR3 is made up of 15 amino acids. The CDR3 sequence: CASSIGTGAAYEQYF. For the CDR3, the DNA is TGTGCCAGCAGCATTGGGACAGGGGCGGCATACGAGCAGTACTTC. The whole variable domain, remainder taken from reference TRBV7-2 and TRBJ2-7, is GAGVSQSPSNKVTEKGKDVELRCDPISGHTALYWYRQSLGQGLEFLIYFQGNSAPDKSGLPSDRFSAERTGGSVSTLTIQRTQQEDSAVYLCASSIGTGAAYEQYFGPGTRLTVT.

The rearrangement joins TRBV3-1 (or the pseudogene TRBV3-2) to TRBJ1-6; unclear D gene. Trimming left V 2 bases short and J 8 bases short, with 13 bases between. Germline loops: CDR1 LGHDT, CDR2 YNNKEL (reference sequence). This CDR3 contains 15 residues. The CDR3: CASSQRGADYSPLHF. Written as DNA, the CDR3 is TGTGCCAGCAGCCAAAGAGGTGCAGACTATTCACCCCTCCACTTT.

The chain employs TRBV15 and TRBJ2-7, with D unclear. Trimming removed 6 bases at V and 3 bases at J, with 12 bases between. The CDR3 consists of 13 residues. Looked up from germline, CDR1 is LNHNV and CDR2 is YYDKDF (reference sequence). CDR3 nucleotides: TGTGCCACCAGTTCAGGAATCGGCTACGAGCAGTACTTC. This translates into CATSSGIGYEQYF.

The sample holds a few counts of this clone. V usage is TRBV9 and J usage is TRBJ1-1; D not resolved. V shed 4 bases and J shed 1 base, with 14 bases lying between them. Germline V CDR1 and CDR2: SGDLS, YYNGEE. The CDR3 runs 15 residues. This CDR3 reads CASSPQNSPNTEAFF. The CDR3 DNA reads TGTGCCAGCAGCCCTCAGAATAGCCCGAACACTGAAGCTTTCTTT.

The chain links TRBV7-3 to TRBJ1-1; D perhaps matches TRBD1 (5 bases). The CDR3 extends over 12 amino acids. Germline-derived CDR1 and CDR2 are SGHTA and FQGTGA. V lost 5 bases to trimming and J lost 6 bases, with 10 bases between them. Here the CDR3 reads CASSGGGAEAFF. As DNA, the CDR3 is TGTGCCAGCAGCGGAGGAGGGGCTGAAGCTTTCTTT.